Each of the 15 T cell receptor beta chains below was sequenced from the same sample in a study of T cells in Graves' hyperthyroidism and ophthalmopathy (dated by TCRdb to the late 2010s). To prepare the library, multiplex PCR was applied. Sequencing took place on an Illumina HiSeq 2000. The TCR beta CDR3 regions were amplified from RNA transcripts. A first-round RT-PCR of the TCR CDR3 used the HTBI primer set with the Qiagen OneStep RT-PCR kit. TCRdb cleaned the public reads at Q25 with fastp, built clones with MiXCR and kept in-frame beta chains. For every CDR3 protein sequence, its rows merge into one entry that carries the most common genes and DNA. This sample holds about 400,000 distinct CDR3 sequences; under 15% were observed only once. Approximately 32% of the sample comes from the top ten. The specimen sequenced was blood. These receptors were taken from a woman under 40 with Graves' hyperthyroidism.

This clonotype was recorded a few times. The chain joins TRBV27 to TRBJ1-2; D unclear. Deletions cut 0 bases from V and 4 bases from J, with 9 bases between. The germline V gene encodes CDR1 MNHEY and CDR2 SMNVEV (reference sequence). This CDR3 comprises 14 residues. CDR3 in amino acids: CASSLSATPYGYTF. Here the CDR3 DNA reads TGTGCCAGCAGTTTATCGGCGACACCCTATGGCTACACCTTC.

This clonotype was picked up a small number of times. This CDR3 is CASSLDEIGGWDYGYTF. CDR3 in DNA: TGTGCCAGCAGCTTAGACGAGATCGGGGGCTGGGACTATGGCTACACCTTC. J is TRBJ1-2 and V is TRBV7-6, with a tentative D call TRBD1 (6 bases). The CDR3 is 17 amino acids. CDR1 and CDR2 (germline): SGHVS, FNYEAQ. Between the trimmed V and J ends, which lost 1 base and 3 bases, there was a span of 18 bases.

Written as DNA, the CDR3 is TGTGCCAGCAGTTTGGAAACCCGGGGCGGCGAGCAGTACTTC. Translated: CASSLETRGGEQYF. This chain links TRBV12-3 or TRBV12-4 with TRBJ2-7; D may correspond to TRBD1 or TRBD2 (5 bases each). V lost 3 bases, J lost 6 bases, and 15 bases lay in between. The CDR3 is 14 residues long.

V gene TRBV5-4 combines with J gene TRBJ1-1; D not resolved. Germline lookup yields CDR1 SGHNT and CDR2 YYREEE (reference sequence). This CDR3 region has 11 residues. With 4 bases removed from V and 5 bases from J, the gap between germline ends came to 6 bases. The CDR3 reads CASSKGTEAFF. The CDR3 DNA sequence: TGTGCCAGCAGCAAAGGGACTGAAGCTTTCTTT. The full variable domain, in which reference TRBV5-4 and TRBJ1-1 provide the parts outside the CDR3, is ETGVTQSPTHLIKTRGQQVTLRCSSQSGHNTVSWYQQALGQGPQFIFQYYREEENGRGNFPPRFSGLQFPNYSSELNVNALELDDSALYLCASSKGTEAFFGQGTRLTVV.

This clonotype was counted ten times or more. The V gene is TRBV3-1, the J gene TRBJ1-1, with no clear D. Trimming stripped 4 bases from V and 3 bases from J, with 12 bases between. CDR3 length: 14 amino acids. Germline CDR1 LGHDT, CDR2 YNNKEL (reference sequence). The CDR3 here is CASSLEGGYTEAFF. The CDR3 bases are TGTGCCAGCAGCCTGGAGGGCGGATACACTGAAGCTTTCTTT.

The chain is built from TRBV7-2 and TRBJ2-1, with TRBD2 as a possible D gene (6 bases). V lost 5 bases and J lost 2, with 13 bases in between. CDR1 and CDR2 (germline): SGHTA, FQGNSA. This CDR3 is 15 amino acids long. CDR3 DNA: TGTGCCAGCAGCAAAGGAGGGATTACCTACAATGAGCAGTTCTTC. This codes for CASSKGGITYNEQFF.

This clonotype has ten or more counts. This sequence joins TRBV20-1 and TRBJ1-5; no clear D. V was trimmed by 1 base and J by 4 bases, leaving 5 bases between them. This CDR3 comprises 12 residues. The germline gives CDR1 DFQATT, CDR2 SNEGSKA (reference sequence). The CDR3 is CSARGQNQPQHF. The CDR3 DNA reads TGCAGTGCTAGAGGACAAAATCAGCCCCAGCATTTT.

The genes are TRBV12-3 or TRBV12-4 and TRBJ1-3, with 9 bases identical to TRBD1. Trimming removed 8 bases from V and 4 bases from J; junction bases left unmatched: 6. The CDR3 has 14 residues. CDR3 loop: CASLTGGAGNTIYF. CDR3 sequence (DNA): TGTGCCAGCTTAACAGGGGGCGCGGGAAACACCATATATTTT.

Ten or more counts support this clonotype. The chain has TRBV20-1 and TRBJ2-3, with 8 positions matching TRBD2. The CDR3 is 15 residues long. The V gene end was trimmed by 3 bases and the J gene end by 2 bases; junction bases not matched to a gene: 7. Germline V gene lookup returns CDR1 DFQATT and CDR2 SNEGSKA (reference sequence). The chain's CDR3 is CSASTRLANTDTQYF. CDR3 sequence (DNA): TGCAGTGCTAGCACCCGACTAGCGAACACAGATACGCAGTATTTT.

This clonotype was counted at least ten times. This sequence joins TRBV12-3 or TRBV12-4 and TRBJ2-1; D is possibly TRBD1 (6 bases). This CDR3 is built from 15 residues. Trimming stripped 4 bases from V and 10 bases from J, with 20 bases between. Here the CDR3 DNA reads TGTGCCAGCAGTTCTTGGGACAACCGCAATGAAGAGCAGTTCTTC. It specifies CASSSWDNRNEEQFF.

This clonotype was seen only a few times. The CDR3 DNA follows: TGTGCCAGCAGCAAAGGGACTATCGTCCAAGAGACCCAGTACTTC. Residues: CASSKGTIVQETQYF. The chain recombines TRBV9 with TRBJ2-5; 7 bases agree with TRBD2. Losses at the gene ends were 4 bases for V and 1 base for J; bases not matched to a gene: 7. The CDR3 has 15 amino acids. Per germline, CDR1 SGDLS and CDR2 YYNGEE.

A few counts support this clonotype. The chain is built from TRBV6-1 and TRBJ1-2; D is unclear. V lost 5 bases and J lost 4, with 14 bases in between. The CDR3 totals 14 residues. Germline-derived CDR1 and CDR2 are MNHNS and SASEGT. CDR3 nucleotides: TGTGCCAGCAGTCTTTCCTTCGGGGTCTATGGCTACACCTTC. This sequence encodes CASSLSFGVYGYTF.

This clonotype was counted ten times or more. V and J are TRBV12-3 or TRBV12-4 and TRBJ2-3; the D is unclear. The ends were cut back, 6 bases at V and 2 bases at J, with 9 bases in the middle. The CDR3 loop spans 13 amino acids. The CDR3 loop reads CASRSDNTDTQYF. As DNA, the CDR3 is TGTGCCAGCAGATCCGACAACACAGATACGCAGTATTTT.

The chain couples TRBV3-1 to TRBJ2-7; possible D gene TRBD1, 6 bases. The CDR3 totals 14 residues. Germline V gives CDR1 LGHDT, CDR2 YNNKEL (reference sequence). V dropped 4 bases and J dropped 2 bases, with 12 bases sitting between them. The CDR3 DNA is TGTGCCAGCAGCCGGATACAGGGTCCCTACGAGCAGTACTTC. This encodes CASSRIQGPYEQYF.

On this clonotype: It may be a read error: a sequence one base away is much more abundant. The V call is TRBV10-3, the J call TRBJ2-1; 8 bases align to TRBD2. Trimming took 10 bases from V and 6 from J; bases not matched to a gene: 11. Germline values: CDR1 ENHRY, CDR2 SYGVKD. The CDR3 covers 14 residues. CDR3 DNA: TGTGCCACCCAACTAGCGGAGCGGGGCAATGAGCAGTTCTTC. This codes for CATQLAERGNEQFF.